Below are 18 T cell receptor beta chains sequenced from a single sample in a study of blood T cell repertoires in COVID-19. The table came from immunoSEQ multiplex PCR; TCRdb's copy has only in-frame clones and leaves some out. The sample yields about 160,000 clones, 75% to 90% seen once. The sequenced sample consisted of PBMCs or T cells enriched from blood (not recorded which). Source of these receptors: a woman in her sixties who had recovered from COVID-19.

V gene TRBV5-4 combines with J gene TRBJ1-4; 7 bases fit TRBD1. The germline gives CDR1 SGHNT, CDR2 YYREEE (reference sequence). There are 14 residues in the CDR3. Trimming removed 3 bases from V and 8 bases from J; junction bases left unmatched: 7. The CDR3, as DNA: TGTGCCAGCAGCTGGGGGACAGAAAGGGAAAAACTGTTTTTT. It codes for CASSWGTEREKLFF.

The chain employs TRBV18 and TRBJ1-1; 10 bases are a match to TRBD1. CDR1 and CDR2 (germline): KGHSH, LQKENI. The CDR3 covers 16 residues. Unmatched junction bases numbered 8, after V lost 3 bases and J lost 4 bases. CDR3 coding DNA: TGTGCCAGCTCACCCGGGACAGGGGCAGGAGGCACTGAAGCTTTCTTT. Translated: CASSPGTGAGGTEAFF.

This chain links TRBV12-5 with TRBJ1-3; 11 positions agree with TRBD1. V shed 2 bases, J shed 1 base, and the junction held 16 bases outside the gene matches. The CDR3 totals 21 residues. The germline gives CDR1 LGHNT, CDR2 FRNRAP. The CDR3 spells CASGLTQSGTGGQISGNTIYF. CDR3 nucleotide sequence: TGTGCTAGTGGTTTGACACAATCCGGGACAGGGGGACAGATTTCTGGAAACACCATATATTTT.

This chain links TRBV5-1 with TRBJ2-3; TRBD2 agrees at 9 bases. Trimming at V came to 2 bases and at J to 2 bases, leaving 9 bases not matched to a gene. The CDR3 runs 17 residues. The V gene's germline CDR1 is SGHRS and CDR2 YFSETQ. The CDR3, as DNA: TGCGCCAGCAGCTTTCAGCCCAGCGGGGGGTACACAGATACGCAGTATTTT. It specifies CASSFQPSGGYTDTQYF. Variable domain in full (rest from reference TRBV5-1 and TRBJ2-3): KAGVTQTPRYLIKTRGQQVTLSCSPISGHRSVSWYQQTPGQGLQFLFEYFSETQRNKGNFPGRFSGRQFSNSRSEMNVSTLELGDSALYLCASSFQPSGGYTDTQYFGPGTRLTVL.

The CDR3 region has the DNA TGCGCCAGCAGCTTATTCGCCAAGGGGGTTGCCACGAACACCGGGGAGCTGTTTTTT. Translated, it gives CASSLFAKGVATNTGELFF. The chain combines TRBV5-1 with TRBJ2-2, with a weak D call TRBD1 (6 bases). V gave up 2 bases and J gave up 0 bases, with 20 bases separating them. Germline-derived CDR1 and CDR2 are SGHRS and YFSETQ. There are 19 residues in the CDR3.

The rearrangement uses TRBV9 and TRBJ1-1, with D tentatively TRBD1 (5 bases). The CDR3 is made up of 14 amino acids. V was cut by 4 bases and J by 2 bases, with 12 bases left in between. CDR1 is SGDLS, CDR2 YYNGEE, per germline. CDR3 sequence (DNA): TGTGCCAGCAGCCCCCAGACAGCTAACACTGAAGCTTTCTTT. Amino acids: CASSPQTANTEAFF.

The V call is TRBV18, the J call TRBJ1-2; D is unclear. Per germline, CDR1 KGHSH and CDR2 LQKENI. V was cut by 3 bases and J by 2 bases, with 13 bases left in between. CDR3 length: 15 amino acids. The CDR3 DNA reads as TGTGCCAGCTCACCCAGTCAGGAACGGAACTATGGCTACACCTTC. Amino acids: CASSPSQERNYGYTF.

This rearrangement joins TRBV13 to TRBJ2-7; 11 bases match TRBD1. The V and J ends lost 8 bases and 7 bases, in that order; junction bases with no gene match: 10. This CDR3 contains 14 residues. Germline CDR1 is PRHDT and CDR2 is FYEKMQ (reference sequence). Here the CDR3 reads CASAGQGALGEQYF. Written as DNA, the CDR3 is TGTGCCAGCGCCGGACAGGGGGCTTTGGGGGAGCAGTACTTC.

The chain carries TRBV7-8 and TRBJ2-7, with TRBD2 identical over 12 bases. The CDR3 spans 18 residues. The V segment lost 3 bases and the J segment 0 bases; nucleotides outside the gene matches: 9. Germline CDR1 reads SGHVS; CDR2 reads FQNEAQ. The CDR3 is CASSFAPGTSGLSYEQYF. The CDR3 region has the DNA TGTGCCAGCAGCTTTGCCCCCGGGACTAGCGGGCTCTCCTACGAGCAGTACTTC.

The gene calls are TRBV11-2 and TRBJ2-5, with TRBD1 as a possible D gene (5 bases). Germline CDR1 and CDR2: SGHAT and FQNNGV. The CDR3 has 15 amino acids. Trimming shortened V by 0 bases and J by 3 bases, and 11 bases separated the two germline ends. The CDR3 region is CASSLDQGAKETQYF. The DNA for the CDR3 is TGTGCCAGCAGCTTAGATCAAGGGGCGAAAGAGACCCAGTACTTC.

The CDR3 DNA follows: TGCGCCAGCAGCTCAGGACAGGCCCAGGGGAGGGAGACCCAGTACTTC. As protein: CASSSGQAQGRETQYF. V and J are TRBV5-1 and TRBJ2-5; possible D gene TRBD1, 7 bases. Germline V gene data show CDR1 as SGHRS and CDR2 as YFSETQ. This CDR3 is built from 16 residues. V shed 3 bases and J shed 5 bases, with 20 bases lying between them. The full variable domain, with the rest looked up from reference TRBV5-1 and TRBJ2-5, is KAGVTQTPRYLIKTRGQQVTLSCSPISGHRSVSWYQQTPGQGLQFLFEYFSETQRNKGNFPGRFSGRQFSNSRSEMNVSTLELGDSALYLCASSSGQAQGRETQYFGPGTRLLVL.

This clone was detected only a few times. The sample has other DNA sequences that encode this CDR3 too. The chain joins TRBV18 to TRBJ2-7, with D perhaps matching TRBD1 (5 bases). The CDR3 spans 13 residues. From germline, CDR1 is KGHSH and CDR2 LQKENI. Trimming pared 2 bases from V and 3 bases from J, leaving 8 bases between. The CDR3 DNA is TGTGCCAGCTCACCAGGGGCTAACTACGAGCAGTACTTC. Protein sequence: CASSPGANYEQYF.

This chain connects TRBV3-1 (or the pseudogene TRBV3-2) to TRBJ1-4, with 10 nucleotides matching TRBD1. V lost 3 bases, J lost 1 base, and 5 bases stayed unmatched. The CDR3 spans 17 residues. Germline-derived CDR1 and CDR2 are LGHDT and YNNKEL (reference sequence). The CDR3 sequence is CASSQMDRGRTNEKLFF. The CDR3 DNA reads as TGTGCCAGCAGCCAGATGGACAGGGGGAGAACTAATGAAAAACTGTTTTTT.

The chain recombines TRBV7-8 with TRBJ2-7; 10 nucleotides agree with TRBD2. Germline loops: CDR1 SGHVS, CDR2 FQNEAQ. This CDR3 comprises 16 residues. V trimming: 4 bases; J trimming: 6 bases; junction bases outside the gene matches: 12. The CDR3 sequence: CASSWIPTSGEREQYF. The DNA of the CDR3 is TGTGCCAGCAGCTGGATCCCTACTAGCGGGGAACGCGAGCAGTACTTC.

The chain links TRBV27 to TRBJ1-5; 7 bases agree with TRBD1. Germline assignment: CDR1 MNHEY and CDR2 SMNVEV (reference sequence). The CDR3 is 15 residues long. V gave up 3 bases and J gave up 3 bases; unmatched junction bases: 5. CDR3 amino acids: CASSFQGQINQPQHF. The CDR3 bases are TGTGCCAGCAGTTTCCAGGGACAGATCAATCAGCCCCAGCATTTT.

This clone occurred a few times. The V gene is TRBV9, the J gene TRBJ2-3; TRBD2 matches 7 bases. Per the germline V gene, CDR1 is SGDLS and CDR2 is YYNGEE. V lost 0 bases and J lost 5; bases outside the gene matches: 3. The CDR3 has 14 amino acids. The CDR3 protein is CASSVDRGVDTQYF. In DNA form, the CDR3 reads TGTGCCAGCAGCGTAGATCGGGGGGTAGATACGCAGTATTTT.

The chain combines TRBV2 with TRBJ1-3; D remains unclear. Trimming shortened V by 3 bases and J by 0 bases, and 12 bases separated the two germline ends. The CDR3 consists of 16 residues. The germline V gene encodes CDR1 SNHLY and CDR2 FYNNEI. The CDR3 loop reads CASSERALLSGNTIYF. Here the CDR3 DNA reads TGTGCCAGCAGTGAGCGGGCCTTACTCTCTGGAAACACCATATATTTT.

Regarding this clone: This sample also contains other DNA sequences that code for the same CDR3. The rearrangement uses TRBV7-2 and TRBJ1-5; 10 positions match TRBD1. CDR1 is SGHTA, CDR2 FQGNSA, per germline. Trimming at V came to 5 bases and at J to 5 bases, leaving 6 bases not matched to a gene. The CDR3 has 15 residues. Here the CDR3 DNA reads TGTGCCAGCAGCCTCTGGGGGACAGGGGATCAGCCCCAGCATTTT. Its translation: CASSLWGTGDQPQHF. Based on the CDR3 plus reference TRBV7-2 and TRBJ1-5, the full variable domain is GAGVSQSPSNKVTEKGKDVELRCDPISGHTALYWYRQSLGQGLEFLIYFQGNSAPDKSGLPSDRFSAERTGGSVSTLTIQRTQQEDSAVYLCASSLWGTGDQPQHFGDGTRLSIL.